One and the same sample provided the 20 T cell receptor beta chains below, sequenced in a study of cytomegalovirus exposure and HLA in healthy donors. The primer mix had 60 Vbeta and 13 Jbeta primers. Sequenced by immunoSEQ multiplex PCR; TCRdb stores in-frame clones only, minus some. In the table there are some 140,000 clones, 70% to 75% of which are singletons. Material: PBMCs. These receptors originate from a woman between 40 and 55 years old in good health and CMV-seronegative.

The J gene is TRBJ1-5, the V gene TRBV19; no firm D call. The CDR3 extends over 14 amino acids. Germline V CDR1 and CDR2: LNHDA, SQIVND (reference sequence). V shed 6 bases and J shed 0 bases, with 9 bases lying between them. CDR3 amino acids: CASRRVHSNQPQHF. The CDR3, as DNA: TGTGCCAGTAGGAGGGTCCATAGCAATCAGCCCCAGCATTTT. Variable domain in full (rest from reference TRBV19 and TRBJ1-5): DGGITQSPKYLFRKEGQNVTLSCEQNLNHDAMYWYRQDPGQGLRLIYYSQIVNDFQKGDIAEGYSVSREKKESFPLTVTSAQKNPTAFYLCASRRVHSNQPQHFGDGTRLSIL.

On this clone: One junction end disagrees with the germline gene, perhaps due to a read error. CDR3: CASTLGVGAGGNSGANVLTF. Here the CDR3 DNA reads TGTGCCAGCACCTTAGGGGTAGGAGCGGGGGGGAACTCTGGGGCCAACGTCCTGACTTTC. V usage is TRBV7-8 and J usage is TRBJ2-6; 10 nucleotides match TRBD2. The CDR3 runs to 20 residues. Looked up from germline, CDR1 is SGHVS and CDR2 is FQNEAQ.

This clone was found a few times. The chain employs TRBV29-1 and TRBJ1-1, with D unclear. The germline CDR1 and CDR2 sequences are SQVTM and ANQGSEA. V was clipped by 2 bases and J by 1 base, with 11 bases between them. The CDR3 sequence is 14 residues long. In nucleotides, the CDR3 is TGCAGCGTTGAAACCCGGGAAGGGAACACTGAAGCTTTCTTT. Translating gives CSVETREGNTEAFF.

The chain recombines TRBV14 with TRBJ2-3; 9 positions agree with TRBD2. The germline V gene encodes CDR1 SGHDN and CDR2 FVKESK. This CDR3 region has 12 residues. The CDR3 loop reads CASGGSTDTQYF. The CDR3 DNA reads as TGTGCTAGCGGGGGCTCGACAGATACGCAGTATTTT.

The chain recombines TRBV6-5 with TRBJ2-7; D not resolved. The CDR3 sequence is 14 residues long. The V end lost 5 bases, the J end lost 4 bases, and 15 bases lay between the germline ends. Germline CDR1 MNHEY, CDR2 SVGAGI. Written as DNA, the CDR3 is TGTGCCAGCAGTGAATCTGTCAGCGAGTACGAGCAGTACGTC. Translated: CASSESVSEYEQYV.

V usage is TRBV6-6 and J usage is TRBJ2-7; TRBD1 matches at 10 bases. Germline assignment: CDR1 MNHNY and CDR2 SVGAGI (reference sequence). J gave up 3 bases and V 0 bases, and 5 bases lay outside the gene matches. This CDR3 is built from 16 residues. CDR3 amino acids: CASSYSKDRGDYEQYV. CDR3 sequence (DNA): TGTGCCAGCAGTTACTCGAAGGACAGGGGGGACTACGAGCAGTACGTC.

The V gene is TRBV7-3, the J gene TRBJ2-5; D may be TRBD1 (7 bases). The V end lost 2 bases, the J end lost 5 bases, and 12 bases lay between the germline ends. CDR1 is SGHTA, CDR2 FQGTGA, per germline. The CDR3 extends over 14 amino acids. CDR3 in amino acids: CASSLRAGGETQYF. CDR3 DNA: TGTGCCAGCAGCTTACGGGCAGGGGGGGAGACCCAGTACTTC. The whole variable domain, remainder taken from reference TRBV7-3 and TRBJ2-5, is GAGVSQTPSNKVTEKGKYVELRCDPISGHTALYWYRQSLGQGPEFLIYFQGTGAADDSGLPNDRFFAVRPEGSVSTLKIQRTERGDSAVYLCASSLRAGGETQYFGPGTRLLVL.

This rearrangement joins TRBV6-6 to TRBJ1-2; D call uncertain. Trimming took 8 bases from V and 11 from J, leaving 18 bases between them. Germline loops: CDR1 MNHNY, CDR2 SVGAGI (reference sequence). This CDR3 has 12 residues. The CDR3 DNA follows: TGTGCCAGCGGTTTAGACAACCGGTATTACACCTTC. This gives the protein CASGLDNRYYTF.

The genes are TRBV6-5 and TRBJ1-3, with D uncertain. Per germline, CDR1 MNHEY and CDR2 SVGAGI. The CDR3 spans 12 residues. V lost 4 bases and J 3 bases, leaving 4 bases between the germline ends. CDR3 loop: CASSSGGNTIYF. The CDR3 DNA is TGTGCCAGCAGTTCGGGTGGAAACACCATATATTTT.

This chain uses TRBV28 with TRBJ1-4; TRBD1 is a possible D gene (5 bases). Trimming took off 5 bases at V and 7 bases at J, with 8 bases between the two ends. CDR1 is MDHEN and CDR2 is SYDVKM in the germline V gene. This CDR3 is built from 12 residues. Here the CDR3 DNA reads TGTGCCAGCAGTCTGACAGTTGAAAAACTGTTTTTT. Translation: CASSLTVEKLFF.

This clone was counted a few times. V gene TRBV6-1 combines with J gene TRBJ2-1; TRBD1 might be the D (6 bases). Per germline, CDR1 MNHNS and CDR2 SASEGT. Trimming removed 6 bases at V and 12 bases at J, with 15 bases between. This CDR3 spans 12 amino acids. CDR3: CASRLQGSAQFF. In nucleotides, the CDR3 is TGTGCCAGCAGATTACAGGGATCTGCGCAGTTCTTC.

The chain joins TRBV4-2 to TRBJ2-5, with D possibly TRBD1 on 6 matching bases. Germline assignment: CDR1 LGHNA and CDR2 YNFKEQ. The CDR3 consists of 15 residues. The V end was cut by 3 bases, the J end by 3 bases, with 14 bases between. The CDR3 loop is CASSQDPGQKETQYF. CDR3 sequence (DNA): TGTGCCAGCAGCCAGGACCCCGGACAGAAAGAGACCCAGTACTTC.

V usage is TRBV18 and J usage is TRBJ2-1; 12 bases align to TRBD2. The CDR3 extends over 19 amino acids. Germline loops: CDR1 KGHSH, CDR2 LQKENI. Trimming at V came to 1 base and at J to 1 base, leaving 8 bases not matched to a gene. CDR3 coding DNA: TGTGCCAGCTCACCACTTGCTAGCGGGGGGGCTGGATCCTACAATGAGCAGTTCTTC. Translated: CASSPLASGGAGSYNEQFF.

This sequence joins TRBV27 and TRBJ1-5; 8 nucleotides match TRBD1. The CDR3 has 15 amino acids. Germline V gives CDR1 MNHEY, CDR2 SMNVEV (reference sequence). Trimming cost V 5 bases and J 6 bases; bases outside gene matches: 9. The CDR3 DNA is TGTGCCAGCAGTAAGACAGGGGAGGGAGTTCAGCCCCAGCATTTT. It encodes CASSKTGEGVQPQHF.

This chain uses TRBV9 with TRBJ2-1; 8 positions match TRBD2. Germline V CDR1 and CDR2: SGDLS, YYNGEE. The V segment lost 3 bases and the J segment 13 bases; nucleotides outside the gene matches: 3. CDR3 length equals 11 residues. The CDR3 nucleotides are TGTGCCAGCAGCGATAGCGGGACCCAGTTCTTC. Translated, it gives CASSDSGTQFF.

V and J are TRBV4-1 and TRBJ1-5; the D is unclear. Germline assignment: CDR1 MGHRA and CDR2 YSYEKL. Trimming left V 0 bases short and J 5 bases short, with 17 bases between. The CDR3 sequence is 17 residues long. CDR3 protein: CASSQERLLSQHQPQHF. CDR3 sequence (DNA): TGCGCCAGCAGCCAAGAAAGACTCCTCTCCCAACATCAGCCCCAGCATTTT.

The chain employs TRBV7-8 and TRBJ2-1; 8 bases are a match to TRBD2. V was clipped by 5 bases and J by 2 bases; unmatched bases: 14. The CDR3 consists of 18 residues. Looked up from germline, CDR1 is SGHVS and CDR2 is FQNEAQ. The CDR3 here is CASSLRIRGTRAYNEQFF. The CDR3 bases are TGTGCCAGCAGCCTTAGGATCCGCGGGACTAGGGCCTACAATGAGCAGTTCTTC. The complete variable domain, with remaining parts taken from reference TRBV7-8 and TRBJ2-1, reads GAGVSQSPRYKVAKRGQDVALRCDPISGHVSLFWYQQALGQGPEFLTYFQNEAQLDKSGLPSDRFFAERPEGSVSTLKIQRTQQEDSAVYLCASSLRIRGTRAYNEQFFGPGTRLTVL.

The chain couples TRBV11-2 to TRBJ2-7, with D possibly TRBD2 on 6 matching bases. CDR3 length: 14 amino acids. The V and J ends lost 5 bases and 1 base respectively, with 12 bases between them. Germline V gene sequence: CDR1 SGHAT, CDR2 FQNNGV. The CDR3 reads CASSLRLDSYEQYF. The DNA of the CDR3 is TGTGCCAGCAGCCTCCGACTAGATTCCTACGAGCAGTACTTC.

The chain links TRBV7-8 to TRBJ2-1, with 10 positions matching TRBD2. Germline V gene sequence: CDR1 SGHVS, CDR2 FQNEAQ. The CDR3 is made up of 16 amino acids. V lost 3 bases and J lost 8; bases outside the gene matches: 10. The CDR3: CASSFSASGGLDEQFF. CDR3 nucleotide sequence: TGTGCCAGCAGCTTTTCGGCTAGCGGGGGTCTTGATGAGCAGTTCTTC.

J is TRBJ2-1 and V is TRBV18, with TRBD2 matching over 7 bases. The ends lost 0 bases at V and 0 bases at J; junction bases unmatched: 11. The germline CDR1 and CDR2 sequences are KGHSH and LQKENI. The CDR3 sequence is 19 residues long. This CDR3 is CASSPPGLTLRVSYNEQFF. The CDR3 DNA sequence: TGTGCCAGCTCACCACCGGGACTAACTCTAAGGGTCTCCTACAATGAGCAGTTCTTC. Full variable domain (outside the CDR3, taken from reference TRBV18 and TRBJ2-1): NAGVMQNPRHLVRRRGQEARLRCSPMKGHSHVYWYRQLPEEGLKFMVYLQKENIIDESGMPKERFSAEFPKEGPSILRIQQVVRGDSAAYFCASSPPGLTLRVSYNEQFFGPGTRLTVL.